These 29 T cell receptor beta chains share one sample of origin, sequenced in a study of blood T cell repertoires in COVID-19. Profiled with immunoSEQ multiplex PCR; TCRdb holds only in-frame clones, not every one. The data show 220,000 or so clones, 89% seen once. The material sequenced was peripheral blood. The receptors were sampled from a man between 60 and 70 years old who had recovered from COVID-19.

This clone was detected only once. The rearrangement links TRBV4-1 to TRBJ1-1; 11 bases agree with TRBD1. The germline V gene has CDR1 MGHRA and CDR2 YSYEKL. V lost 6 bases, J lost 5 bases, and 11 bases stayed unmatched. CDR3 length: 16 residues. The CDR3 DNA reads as TGCGCCAGCAGTCTAGGACAGGGGGCGCTTAAGACTGAAGCTTTCTTT. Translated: CASSLGQGALKTEAFF.

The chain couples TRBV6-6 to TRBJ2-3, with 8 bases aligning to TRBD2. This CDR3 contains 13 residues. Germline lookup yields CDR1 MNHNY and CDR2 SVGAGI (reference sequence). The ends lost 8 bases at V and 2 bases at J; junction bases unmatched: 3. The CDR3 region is CASREGFTDTQYF. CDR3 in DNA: TGTGCCAGCCGGGAGGGTTTCACAGATACGCAGTATTTT.

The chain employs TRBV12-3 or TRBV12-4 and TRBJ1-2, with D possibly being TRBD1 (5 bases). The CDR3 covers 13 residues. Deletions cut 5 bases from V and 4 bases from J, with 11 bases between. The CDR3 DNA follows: TGTGCCAGCAGTACTCAGGGTCTCTATGGCTACACCTTC. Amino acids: CASSTQGLYGYTF.

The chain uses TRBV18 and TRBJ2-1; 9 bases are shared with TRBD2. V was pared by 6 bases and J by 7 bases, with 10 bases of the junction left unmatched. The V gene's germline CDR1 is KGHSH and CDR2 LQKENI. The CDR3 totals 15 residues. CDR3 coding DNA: TGTGCCAGCTCGAAAGCGGGAGGCACCCCTAATGAGCAGTTCTTC. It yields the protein CASSKAGGTPNEQFF.

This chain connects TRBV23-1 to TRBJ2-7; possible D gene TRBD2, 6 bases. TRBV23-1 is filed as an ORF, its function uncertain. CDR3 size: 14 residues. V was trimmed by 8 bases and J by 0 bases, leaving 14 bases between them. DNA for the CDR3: TGCGCCAGCGGATCGGACGGGAGCTCCTACGAGCAGTACTTC. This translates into CASGSDGSSYEQYF.

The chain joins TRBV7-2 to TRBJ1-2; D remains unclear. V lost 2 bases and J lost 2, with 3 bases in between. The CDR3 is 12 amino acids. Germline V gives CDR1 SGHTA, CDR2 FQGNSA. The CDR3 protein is CASSLQNYGYTF. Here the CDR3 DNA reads TGTGCCAGCAGCTTACAAAACTATGGCTACACCTTC. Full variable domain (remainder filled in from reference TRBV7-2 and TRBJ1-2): GAGVSQSPSNKVTEKGKDVELRCDPISGHTALYWYRQSLGQGLEFLIYFQGNSAPDKSGLPSDRFSAERTGGSVSTLTIQRTQQEDSAVYLCASSLQNYGYTFGSGTRLTVV.

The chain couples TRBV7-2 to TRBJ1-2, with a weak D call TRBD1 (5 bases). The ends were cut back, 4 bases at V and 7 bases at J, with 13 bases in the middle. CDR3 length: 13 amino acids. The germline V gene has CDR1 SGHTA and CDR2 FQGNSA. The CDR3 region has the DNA TGTGCCAGCAGCTCTCAGGGTTTCGGTGGCTACACCTTC. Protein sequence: CASSSQGFGGYTF.

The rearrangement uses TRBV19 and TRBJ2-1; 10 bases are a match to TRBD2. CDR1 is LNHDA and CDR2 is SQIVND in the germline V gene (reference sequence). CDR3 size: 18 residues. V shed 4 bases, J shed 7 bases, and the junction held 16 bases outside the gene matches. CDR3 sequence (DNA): TGTGCCAGTAGTAAGGACCCGACAGCGGGGGGGCCAGGGAATGAGCAGTTCTTC. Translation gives CASSKDPTAGGPGNEQFF.

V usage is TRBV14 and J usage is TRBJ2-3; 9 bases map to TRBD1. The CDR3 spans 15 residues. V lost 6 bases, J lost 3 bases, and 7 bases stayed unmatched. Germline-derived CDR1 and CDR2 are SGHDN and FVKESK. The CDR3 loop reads CASRSGGQGTDTQYF. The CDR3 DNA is TGTGCCAGCAGGTCGGGGGGACAGGGAACAGATACGCAGTATTTT. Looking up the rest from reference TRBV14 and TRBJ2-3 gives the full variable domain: EAGVTQFPSHSVIEKGQTVTLRCDPISGHDNLYWYRRVMGKEIKFLLHFVKESKQDESGMPNNRFLAERTGGTYSTLKVQPAELEDSGVYFCASRSGGQGTDTQYFGPGTRLTVL.

The CDR3 DNA follows: TGCGCCAGCCCTTCCGGGACCCCTTATAGCGGCTATGGCTACACCTTC. This translates into CASPSGTPYSGYGYTF. The V call is TRBV10-1, the J call TRBJ1-2, with D tentatively TRBD1 (5 bases). The CDR3 sequence is 16 residues long. Germline V gene data show CDR1 as WNHNN and CDR2 as SYGVQD (reference sequence). V shed 8 bases and J shed 4 bases, with 23 bases lying between them.

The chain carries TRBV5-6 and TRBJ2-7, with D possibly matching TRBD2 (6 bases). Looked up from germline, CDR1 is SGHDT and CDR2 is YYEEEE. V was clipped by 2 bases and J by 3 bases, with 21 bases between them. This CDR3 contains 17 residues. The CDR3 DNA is TGTGCCAGCAGCTTACGTACTAGCACAAGGTATCGCTACGAGCAGTACTTC. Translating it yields CASSLRTSTRYRYEQYF.

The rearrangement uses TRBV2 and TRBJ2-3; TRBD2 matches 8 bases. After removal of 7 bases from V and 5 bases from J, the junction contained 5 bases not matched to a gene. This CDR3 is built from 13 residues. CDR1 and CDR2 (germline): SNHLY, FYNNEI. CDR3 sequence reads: CASIREGLDTQYF. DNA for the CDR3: TGTGCCAGCATCCGGGAGGGCCTAGATACGCAGTATTTT.

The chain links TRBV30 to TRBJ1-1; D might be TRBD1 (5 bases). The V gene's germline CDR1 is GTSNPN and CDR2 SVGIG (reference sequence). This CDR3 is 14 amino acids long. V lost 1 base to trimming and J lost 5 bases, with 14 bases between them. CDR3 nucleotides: TGTGCCTGGAGTGGCGGGGCCCAAGGGACTGAAGCTTTCTTT. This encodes CAWSGGAQGTEAFF. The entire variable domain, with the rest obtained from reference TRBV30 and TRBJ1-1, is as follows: SQTIHQWPATLVQPVGSPLSLECTVEGTSNPNLYWYRQAAGRGLQLLFYSVGIGQISSEVPQNLSASRPQDRQFILSSKKLLLSDSGFYLCAWSGGAQGTEAFFGQGTRLTVV.

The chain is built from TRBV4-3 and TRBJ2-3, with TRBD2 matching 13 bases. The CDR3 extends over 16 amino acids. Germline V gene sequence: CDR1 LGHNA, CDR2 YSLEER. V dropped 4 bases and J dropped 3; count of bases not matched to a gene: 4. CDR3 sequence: CASSLGLAGRTDTQYF. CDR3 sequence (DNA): TGCGCCAGCAGCCTGGGACTAGCGGGAAGGACAGATACGCAGTATTTT.

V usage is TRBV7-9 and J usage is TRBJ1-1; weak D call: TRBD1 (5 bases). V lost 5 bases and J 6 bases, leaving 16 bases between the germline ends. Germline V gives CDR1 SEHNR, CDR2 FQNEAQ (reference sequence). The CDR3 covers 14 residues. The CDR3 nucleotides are TGTGCCAGCAGCCCTACTGATGGGGCCCCTGAAGCTTTCTTT. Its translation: CASSPTDGAPEAFF.

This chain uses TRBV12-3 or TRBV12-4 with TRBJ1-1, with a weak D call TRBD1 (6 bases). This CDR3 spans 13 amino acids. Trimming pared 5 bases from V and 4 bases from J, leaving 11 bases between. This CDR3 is CASSQDRRTEAFF. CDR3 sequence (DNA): TGTGCCAGCAGTCAAGACAGGCGCACTGAAGCTTTCTTT.

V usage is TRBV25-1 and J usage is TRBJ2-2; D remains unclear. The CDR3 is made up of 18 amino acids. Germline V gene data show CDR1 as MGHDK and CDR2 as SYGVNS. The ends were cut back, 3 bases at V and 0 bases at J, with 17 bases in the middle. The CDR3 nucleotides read TGTGCCAGCAGTGACGGAGTCCCACGCACCGCGAACACCGGGGAGCTGTTTTTT. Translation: CASSDGVPRTANTGELFF.

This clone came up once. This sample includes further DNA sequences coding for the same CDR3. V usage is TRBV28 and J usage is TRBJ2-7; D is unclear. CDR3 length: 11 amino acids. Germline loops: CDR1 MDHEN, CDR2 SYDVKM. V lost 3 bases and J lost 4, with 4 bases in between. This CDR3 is CASSFRYEQYF. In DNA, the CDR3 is TGTGCCAGCAGTTTCCGGTACGAGCAGTACTTC.

CDR3 in amino acids: CAISGSGDTQYF. The CDR3 bases are TGTGCCATCAGTGGGTCCGGAGATACGCAGTATTTT. The chain joins TRBV10-3 to TRBJ2-3; D remains unclear. CDR3 length equals 12 residues. V gave up 4 bases and J gave up 5 bases, with 7 bases separating them. In germline, CDR1 is ENHRY, CDR2 SYGVKD.

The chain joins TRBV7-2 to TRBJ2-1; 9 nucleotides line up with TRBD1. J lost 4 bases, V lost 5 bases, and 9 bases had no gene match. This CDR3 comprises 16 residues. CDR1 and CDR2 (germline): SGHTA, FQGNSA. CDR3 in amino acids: CASSPPGQGGYNEQFF. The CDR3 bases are TGTGCCAGCAGCCCCCCGGGACAGGGAGGATACAATGAGCAGTTCTTC. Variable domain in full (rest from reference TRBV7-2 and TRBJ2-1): GAGVSQSPSNKVTEKGKDVELRCDPISGHTALYWYRQSLGQGLEFLIYFQGNSAPDKSGLPSDRFSAERTGGSVSTLTIQRTQQEDSAVYLCASSPPGQGGYNEQFFGPGTRLTVL.

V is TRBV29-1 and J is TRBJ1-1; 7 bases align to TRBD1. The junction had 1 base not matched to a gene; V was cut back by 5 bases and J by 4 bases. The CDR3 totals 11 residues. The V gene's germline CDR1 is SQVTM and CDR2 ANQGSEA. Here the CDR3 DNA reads TGCAGCGTTAACAGGGGCACTGAAGCTTTCTTT. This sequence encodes CSVNRGTEAFF.

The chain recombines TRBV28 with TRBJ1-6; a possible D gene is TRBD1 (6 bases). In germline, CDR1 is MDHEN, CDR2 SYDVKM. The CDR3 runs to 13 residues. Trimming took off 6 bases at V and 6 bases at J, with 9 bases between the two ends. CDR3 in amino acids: CASSRTANSPLHF. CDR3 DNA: TGTGCCAGCAGCCGGACAGCTAATTCACCCCTCCACTTT.

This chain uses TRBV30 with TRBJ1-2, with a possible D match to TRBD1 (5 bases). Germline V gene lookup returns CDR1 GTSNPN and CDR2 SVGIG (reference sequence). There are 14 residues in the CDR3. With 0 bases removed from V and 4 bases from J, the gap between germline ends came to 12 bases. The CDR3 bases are TGTGCCTGGAGTGTACGTCAGGGCGCCTATGGCTACACCTTC. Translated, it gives CAWSVRQGAYGYTF.

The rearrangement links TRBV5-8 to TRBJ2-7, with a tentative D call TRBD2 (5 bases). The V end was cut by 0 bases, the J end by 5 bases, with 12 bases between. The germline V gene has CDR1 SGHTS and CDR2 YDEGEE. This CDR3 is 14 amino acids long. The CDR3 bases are TGTGCCAGCAGCTTGGCCAGAAGGCGGGACGAGCAGTACTTC. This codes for CASSLARRRDEQYF.

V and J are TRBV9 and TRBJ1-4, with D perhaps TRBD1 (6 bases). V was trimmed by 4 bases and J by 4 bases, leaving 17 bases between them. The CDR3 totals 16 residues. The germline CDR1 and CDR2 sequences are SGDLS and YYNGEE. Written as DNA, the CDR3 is TGTGCCAGCAGCTCTCAGGGGAGTCCCCTTAATGAAAAACTGTTTTTT. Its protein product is CASSSQGSPLNEKLFF. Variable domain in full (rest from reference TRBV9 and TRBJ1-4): DSGVTQTPKHLITATGQRVTLRCSPRSGDLSVYWYQQSLDQGLQFLIQYYNGEERAKGNILERFSAQQFPDLHSELNLSSLELGDSALYFCASSSQGSPLNEKLFFGSGTQLSVL.

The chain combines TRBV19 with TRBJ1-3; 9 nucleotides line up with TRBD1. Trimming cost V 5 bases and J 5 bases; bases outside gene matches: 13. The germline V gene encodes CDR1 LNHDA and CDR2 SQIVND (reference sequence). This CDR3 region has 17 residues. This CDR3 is CASSFQIDRGDRNTIYF. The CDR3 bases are TGTGCCAGTAGTTTCCAAATCGACAGGGGGGACCGAAACACCATATATTTT.

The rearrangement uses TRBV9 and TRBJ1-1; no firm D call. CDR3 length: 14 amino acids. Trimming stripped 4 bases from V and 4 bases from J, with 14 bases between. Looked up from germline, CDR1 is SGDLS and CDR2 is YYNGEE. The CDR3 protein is CASSPQIGSTEAFF. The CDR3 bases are TGTGCCAGCAGCCCCCAAATTGGGAGCACTGAAGCTTTCTTT.

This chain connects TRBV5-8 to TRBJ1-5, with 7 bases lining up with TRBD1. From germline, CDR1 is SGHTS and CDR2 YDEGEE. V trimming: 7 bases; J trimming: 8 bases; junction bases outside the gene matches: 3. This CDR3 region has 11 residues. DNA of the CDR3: TGTGCCAGCGCCCAGGGGGAGCCCCAGCATTTT. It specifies CASAQGEPQHF.

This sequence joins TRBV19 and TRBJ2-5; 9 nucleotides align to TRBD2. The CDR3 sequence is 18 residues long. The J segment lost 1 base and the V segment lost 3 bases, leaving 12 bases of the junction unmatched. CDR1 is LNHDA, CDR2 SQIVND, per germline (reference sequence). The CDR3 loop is CASSMRGHLAGLQETQYF. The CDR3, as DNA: TGTGCCAGTAGTATGAGGGGTCATCTAGCGGGGCTCCAAGAGACCCAGTACTTC.